Listed below are T cell receptor beta chains from one sample, sequenced in a study of breast tumors, draining lymph nodes, adjacent tissues. TCRdb analysed the multiplex PCR reads with MiXCR anew, one entry per CDR3 protein. Of about 100,000 distinct CDR3 sequences listed, 21% were seen once; the top ten hold around 1.3%. The sequenced sample was axillary lymph node tissue. These receptors were collected from a female donor with breast cancer. Some clones in this sample may be carry-over from other donors' samples. Both conserved end residues are part of each CDR3. D genes are given only for firm matches. Part of the rows lack a size; the others show once, few, many or a class for expanded clones.

TRBV6-5	TRBJ1-5	TRBD1	many	CASSSDRGRNQPQHF	TGTGCCAGCAGTTCGGACAGGGGGCGGAATCAGCCCCAGCATTTT
TRBV6-5	TRBJ1-6	-	many	CASSYTQDNSPLHF	TGTGCCAGCAGTTACACACAGGATAATTCACCCCTCCACTTT
TRBV7-3	TRBJ2-3	TRBD2	-	CTSSPAGGSDTQYF	TGTACCAGCAGCCCAGCGGGGGGGTCAGATACGCAGTATTTT
TRBV27	TRBJ1-5	-	-	CASSPLGGYQPQHF	TGTGCCAGCAGTCCCCTAGGAGGGTATCAGCCCCAGCATTTT
TRBV6-1	TRBJ1-1	-	few	CASSSGTEAFF	TGTGCCAGCAGTTCGGGGACTGAAGCTTTCTTT
TRBV2	TRBJ2-7	TRBD1	many	CASRKGQGPSLEQYF	TGTGCCAGCAGAAAGGGACAGGGTCCTAGCTTAGAGCAGTACTTC
TRBV19	TRBJ2-2	TRBD2	few	CASSDSGTNTGELFF	TGTGCCAGCTCCGATAGCGGGACTAACACCGGGGAGCTGTTTTTT
TRBV5-1	TRBJ2-5	-	many	CASSSGMVQETQYF	TGCGCCAGCAGCTCAGGGATGGTACAAGAGACCCAGTACTTC
TRBV2	TRBJ1-5	-	few	CASSERTAYNQPQHF	TGTGCCAGCAGTGAAAGGACAGCCTACAATCAGCCCCAGCATTTT
TRBV28	TRBJ1-2	-	few	CASSLLLYGYTF	TGTGCCAGCAGTTTACTGCTCTATGGCTACACCTTC
TRBV7-9	TRBJ1-5	TRBD1	many	CASSSPQTGSNQPQHF	TGTGCCAGCAGCTCGCCCCAGACAGGGAGCAATCAGCCCCAGCATTTT
TRBV7-3	TRBJ2-7	-	-	CASSLAVRGYEQYF	TGTGCCAGCAGCTTAGCCGTGAGGGGATACGAGCAGTACTTC
TRBV4-1	TRBJ2-2	TRBD1	many	CASSQARGRNTGELFF	TGCGCCAGCAGCCAAGCCAGGGGGCGGAACACCGGGGAGCTGTTTTTT
TRBV10-3	TRBJ1-1	TRBD1	-	CAISPGQGMNTEAFF	TGTGCCATCAGTCCGGGACAGGGAATGAACACTGAAGCTTTCTTT
TRBV7-2	TRBJ1-2	-	many	CASSADRIYGYTF	TGTGCCAGCAGCGCGGACAGAATCTATGGCTACACCTTC
TRBV20-1	TRBJ2-7	-	many	CSASAQGLSGVLGEQYF	TGCAGTGCTAGCGCCCAGGGACTTTCAGGGGTATTGGGCGAGCAGTACTTC
TRBV19	TRBJ2-7	TRBD1	many	CATQAGGTGTSEQYF	TGTGCCACCCAAGCGGGCGGGACAGGGACCAGCGAGCAGTACTTC
TRBV4-1	TRBJ1-6	-	many	CASRPDSSSYNSPLHF	TGCGCCAGCAGGCCGGACAGCAGCTCCTATAATTCACCCCTCCACTTT
TRBV9	TRBJ2-2	-	few	CASSVYGTGELFF	TGTGCCAGCAGCGTATACGGCACCGGGGAGCTGTTTTTT
TRBV15	TRBJ2-7	TRBD1	many	CATSRDLDRGSYEQYF	TGTGCCACCAGCAGAGATTTGGACAGGGGATCCTACGAGCAGTACTTC
TRBV9	TRBJ2-5	-	many	CASSVGGTWPSF	TGTGCCAGCAGCGTAGGGGGGACATGGCCCTCCTTC
TRBV5-4	TRBJ1-2	-	many	CASSSDSFGYTF	TGTGCCAGCAGCTCGGACAGCTTCGGCTACACCTTC
TRBV3-1	TRBJ1-5	TRBD1	few	CASSQDAGGSQPQHF	TGTGCCAGCAGCCAAGATGCAGGGGGCAGTCAGCCCCAGCATTTT
TRBV7-2	TRBJ2-7	TRBD2	once	CASSSVGGALAGGPSSYEQYF	TGTGCCAGCAGCTCAGTAGGGGGGGCCCTAGCGGGAGGCCCGAGCTCCTACGAGCAGTACTTC
TRBV6-5	TRBJ2-7	-	many	CASSRVGYEQYF	TGTGCCAGCAGCCGCGTTGGGTACGAGCAGTACTTC
TRBV10-3	TRBJ2-1	-	many	CAISDGRVNNEQFF	TGTGCCATCAGTGATGGCAGGGTAAACAATGAGCAGTTCTTC
TRBV7-9	TRBJ1-4	-	many	CASTIYGGDEKLFF	TGTGCCAGCACCATATACGGAGGAGATGAAAAACTGTTTTTT
TRBV20-1	TRBJ2-4	-	-	CSARDIQLAKNIQYF	TGCAGTGCTAGAGATATACAGCTAGCCAAAAACATTCAGTACTTC
TRBV7-9	TRBJ1-5	-	many	CATGRSGQPQHF	TGTGCCACCGGTAGATCCGGGCAGCCCCAGCATTTT
TRBV4-1	TRBJ2-2	-	few	CASSQGLARTNTGELFF	TGCGCCAGCAGCCAAGGGCTGGCCAGAACGAACACCGGGGAGCTGTTTTTT
TRBV20-1	TRBJ2-7	-	many	CSARDLKGYEQYF	TGCAGTGCTAGAGATCTGAAAGGATACGAGCAGTACTTC
TRBV30	TRBJ2-1	-	few	CAWSGTVYNEQFF	TGTGCCTGGAGTGGAACAGTATACAATGAGCAGTTCTTC
TRBV20-1	TRBJ1-1	-	-	CSAPIGVNTEAFF	TGCAGTGCCCCTATCGGGGTGAACACTGAAGCTTTCTTT
TRBV25-1	TRBJ1-3	-	many	CASSGFSGNTIYF	TGTGCCAGCAGTGGTTTCTCTGGAAACACCATATATTTT
TRBV27	TRBJ2-1	-	few	CASSVQDTFNEQFF	TGTGCCAGCAGTGTACAGGACACCTTCAATGAGCAGTTCTTC
TRBV5-1	TRBJ2-3	TRBD2	many	CASSLNPAGAGDTQYF	TGCGCCAGCAGCTTGAACCCAGCGGGAGCAGGGGATACGCAGTATTTT
TRBV7-2	TRBJ2-1	-	few	CASSLYNEQSF	TGTGCCAGCAGCCTATACAATGAGCAGTCCTTC
TRBV12-3/TRBV12-4	TRBJ1-6	TRBD1	many	CASRNRGSPLHF	TGTGCCAGCAGGAACAGGGGCTCACCCCTCCACTTT
TRBV20-1	TRBJ2-4	-	few	CSASPSASAKNIQYF	TGCAGTGCTAGCCCGTCGGCTAGCGCAAAAAACATTCAGTACTTC
TRBV10-2	TRBJ2-1	TRBD2	-	CASSELAGVTPYNEQFF	TGCGCCAGCAGTGAACTAGCGGGAGTGACCCCCTACAATGAGCAGTTCTTC
TRBV28	TRBJ1-6	-	many	CASSLLSPQSPLHF	TGTGCCAGCAGTTTATTGAGCCCCCAATCACCCCTCCACTTT
TRBV27	TRBJ2-7	TRBD1	-	CASSLGLPGQGSYEQYF	TGTGCCAGTAGTTTAGGTCTCCCGGGACAGGGCTCCTACGAGCAGTACTTC
TRBV28	TRBJ1-4	-	-	CASRGLAGPTNEKLFF	TGTGCCAGCAGGGGCTTGGCAGGCCCAACTAATGAAAAACTGTTTTTT
TRBV5-4	TRBJ2-7	-	many	CASSGREPGYEQYF	TGTGCCAGCAGCGGCAGGGAGCCAGGCTACGAGCAGTACTTC
TRBV15	TRBJ1-2	-	many	CATSRVRGDYGYTF	TGTGCCACCAGCAGAGTGAGAGGGGACTATGGCTACACCTTC
TRBV5-4	TRBJ2-7	-	many	CASSLAPGLNYEQYF	TGTGCCAGCAGCTTGGCGCCAGGGCTGAACTACGAGCAGTACTTC
TRBV5-1	TRBJ2-7	-	many	CASSFSGTAVYEQYF	TGCGCCAGCAGCTTTTCCGGGACGGCGGTCTACGAGCAGTACTTC
TRBV29-1	TRBJ2-7	TRBD2	-	CSVEGYSGRAKQYF	TGCAGCGTTGAAGGATATAGCGGGAGAGCCAAGCAGTACTTC
TRBV6-4	TRBJ2-2	-	many	CASSPTRIGGELFF	TGTGCCAGCAGCCCCACCAGGATTGGCGGGGAGCTGTTTTTT
TRBV10-2	TRBJ1-1	-	few	CASSGAMNTEAFF	TGCGCCAGCAGCGGGGCCATGAACACTGAAGCTTTCTTT
TRBV5-8	TRBJ2-7	TRBD2	-	CASSRGGGYF	TGTGCCAGCAGCCGCGGGGGGGGGTACTTC
TRBV20-1	TRBJ1-6	-	medium-sized	CSAGQTEDSPLHF	TGCAGTGCTGGGCAAACAGAGGATTCACCCCTCCACTTT